This TCR beta chain is drawn from a study of shared clonotypes between healthy human individuals. Findings of the study overall: Some naive CD4 clonotypes, around 5%, turned up in common across several donors.

Germline trimming cut 6 bases from V and 0 bases from J; bases unmatched to any gene: 4. Germline CDR1 reads SGHTA; CDR2 reads FQGNSA. The CDR3 is 15 amino acids. Some clones are missing from TCRdb's copy, which holds only in-frame ones; the method was immunoSEQ multiplex PCR. The sample has roughly 2 million clones, under 97% seen once. About this clone itself: Its antigen remains unidentified.

The chain has TRBV7-2 and TRBJ2-5; 10 bases agree with TRBD2. Specimen: naive CD4+ T cells sorted from blood. The subset here: CD45RA+ positively selected. This receptor was taken from a man aged 18 to 29 in good health. CDR3: CASSSGTSDQETQYF. DNA for the CDR3: TGTGCCAGCAGTTCCGGGACTAGCGACCAAGAGACCCAGTACTTC.